The 27 T cell receptor beta chains below all came from one sample that was sequenced in a study of resident and recirculating memory T cells in vitiligo. The protocol was immunoSEQ multiplex PCR, while the TCRdb copy is restricted to in-frame clones and leaves out a portion. Of 70,000 to 75,000 clones listed, approximately 90% are singletons. Sequencing was carried out using blood. The receptors originated from a male donor with vitiligo.

V and J are TRBV7-2 and TRBJ1-1, with TRBD1 as a possible D gene (5 bases). The germline gives CDR1 SGHTA, CDR2 FQGNSA. V lost 7 bases, J lost 4 bases, and 16 bases lay in between. The CDR3 runs 14 residues. CDR3 loop: CASTPRGGRTEAFF. The CDR3, as DNA: TGTGCCAGCACCCCCCGGGGGGGACGCACTGAAGCTTTCTTT. Drawing the rest from reference TRBV7-2 and TRBJ1-1, the complete variable domain is GAGVSQSPSNKVTEKGKDVELRCDPISGHTALYWYRQSLGQGLEFLIYFQGNSAPDKSGLPSDRFSAERTGGSVSTLTIQRTQQEDSAVYLCASTPRGGRTEAFFGQGTRLTVV.

The chain couples TRBV7-9 to TRBJ1-6, with 8 bases identical to TRBD1. V shed 5 bases, J shed 0 bases, and the junction held 9 bases outside the gene matches. The CDR3 is 18 residues long. Germline CDR1 is SEHNR and CDR2 is FQNEAQ (reference sequence). The CDR3 nucleotides read TGTGCCAGCAGCGCCGGACAGGGTACGATCTCCTATAATTCACCCCTCCACTTT. Translated, it gives CASSAGQGTISYNSPLHF.

The CDR3 DNA is TGTGCCAGCAGCGGGGGACTAGCGGGGTACTACGAGCAGTACTTC. It codes for CASSGGLAGYYEQYF. The chain uses TRBV5-6 and TRBJ2-7; TRBD2 aligns across 13 bases. The V and J ends lost 4 bases and 3 bases, in that order; junction bases with no gene match: 4. The germline V gene has CDR1 SGHDT and CDR2 YYEEEE. The CDR3 extends over 15 amino acids.

The sample holds one count of this clone. This chain links TRBV19 with TRBJ2-7; D might be TRBD1 (6 bases). This CDR3 is built from 15 residues. The V end was cut by 3 bases, the J end by 3 bases, with 15 bases between. Germline V gene sequence: CDR1 LNHDA, CDR2 SQIVND (reference sequence). Here the CDR3 reads CASSIPGTPIYEQYF. CDR3 sequence (DNA): TGTGCCAGTAGTATCCCCGGGACACCAATCTACGAGCAGTACTTC.

The rearrangement uses TRBV27 and TRBJ1-1; 7 bases align to TRBD1. This CDR3 region has 15 residues. Trimming cost V 2 bases and J 1 base; bases outside gene matches: 4. Germline V gives CDR1 MNHEY, CDR2 SMNVEV (reference sequence). The CDR3: CASSLNPGGNTEAFF. The CDR3 DNA follows: TGTGCCAGCAGTTTAAACCCAGGGGGGAACACTGAAGCTTTCTTT.

CDR3 amino acids: CASSQDSGYGGGEKLFF. CDR3 in DNA: TGCGCCAGCAGCCAAGATTCAGGGTACGGGGGGGGTGAAAAACTGTTTTTT. The chain is built from TRBV4-3 and TRBJ1-4; D perhaps matches TRBD1 (5 bases). The CDR3 totals 17 residues. The germline CDR1 and CDR2 sequences are LGHNA and YSLEER. With 0 bases removed from V and 7 bases from J, the gap between germline ends came to 18 bases.

CDR3 in amino acids: CASSGQGVYQPQHF. The CDR3, as DNA: TGTGCCAGCAGTGGGCAGGGGGTGTATCAGCCCCAGCATTTT. V is TRBV2 and J is TRBJ1-5; 7 positions match TRBD1. Germline V gene sequence: CDR1 SNHLY, CDR2 FYNNEI. V dropped 4 bases and J dropped 5; count of bases not matched to a gene: 5. CDR3 length: 14 amino acids.

CDR3 coding DNA: TGTGCCAGTAGGTGGACGGGAAGCTCCTACGAGCAGTACTTC. Translated, it gives CASRWTGSSYEQYF. This rearrangement joins TRBV19 to TRBJ2-7; D might be TRBD2 (5 bases). Germline CDR1 LNHDA, CDR2 SQIVND (reference sequence). CDR3 length: 14 amino acids. Trimming pared 6 bases from V and 0 bases from J, leaving 12 bases between.

The chain uses TRBV5-1 and TRBJ1-2; D is unclear. Germline CDR1 SGHRS, CDR2 YFSETQ. Between the trimmed V and J ends, which lost 6 bases and 4 bases, there was a span of 22 bases. The CDR3 is made up of 16 amino acids. The chain's CDR3 is CASTPRGEGTSYGYTF. For the CDR3, the DNA is TGCGCCAGCACCCCTCGTGGTGAGGGTACGAGCTATGGCTACACCTTC.

With respect to this clone: One end of the junction is discordant with germline, which a read error may explain. The rearrangement uses TRBV7-9 and TRBJ2-3, with D tentatively TRBD2 (6 bases). This CDR3 region has 13 residues. The germline V gene encodes CDR1 SEHNR and CDR2 FQNEAQ (reference sequence). CDR3 region: CASSLGGVTDLPF. CDR3 coding DNA: TGTGCCAGCAGCTTAGGGGGGGTAACAGATTTACCTTTT.

This clone has just one count. V gene TRBV12-5 combines with J gene TRBJ1-1; 8 bases agree with TRBD1. CDR1 and CDR2 (germline): LGHNT, FRNRAP. The CDR3 sequence is 15 residues long. Losses at the gene ends were 1 base for V and 2 bases for J; bases not matched to a gene: 3. Here the CDR3 reads CASGLGQGINTEAFF. The CDR3 nucleotides are TGTGCTAGTGGTTTGGGACAGGGGATCAACACTGAAGCTTTCTTT.

This rearrangement joins TRBV4-3 to TRBJ1-2; possibly TRBD1 for D (6 bases). CDR3 length equals 14 residues. V was pared by 0 bases and J by 4 bases, with 9 bases between. CDR1 LGHNA and CDR2 YSLEER come from the germline V gene. The CDR3 protein is CASSQDQGIYGYTF. CDR3 coding DNA: TGCGCCAGCAGCCAAGATCAGGGGATCTATGGCTACACCTTC.

The chain couples TRBV10-3 to TRBJ1-1; D may be TRBD1 (5 bases). Germline CDR1 and CDR2: ENHRY and SYGVKD. V lost 5 bases to trimming and J lost 6 bases, with 10 bases between them. The CDR3 length is 12 residues. The CDR3 spells CAISHAGAEAFF. CDR3 bases: TGTGCCATCAGTCACGCGGGGGCTGAAGCTTTCTTT.

The CDR3 DNA sequence: TGTGCCAGCAGCCGCAGGGTAAGGGATGAAAAACTGTTTTTT. This gives the protein CASSRRVRDEKLFF. This chain connects TRBV5-4 to TRBJ1-4, with D maybe TRBD1 (5 bases). This CDR3 spans 14 amino acids. Germline loops: CDR1 SGHNT, CDR2 YYREEE (reference sequence). V gave up 4 bases and J gave up 6 bases, with 13 bases separating them.

The gene calls are TRBV7-7 and TRBJ2-7; 7 bases match TRBD1. Germline CDR1 is SSHAT and CDR2 is FNYEAQ (reference sequence). The CDR3 runs 15 residues. Trimming took 5 bases from V and 2 from J; bases not matched to a gene: 9. The CDR3 nucleotides are TGTGCCAGCAGCGCGAGACAGGGCCCGACCTACGAGCAGTACTTC. Translation gives CASSARQGPTYEQYF.

This chain links TRBV4-1 with TRBJ2-2; the match to TRBD2 covers 13 bases. Germline loops: CDR1 MGHRA, CDR2 YSYEKL. The CDR3 totals 18 residues. After removal of 1 base from V and 4 bases from J, the junction contained 6 bases not matched to a gene. The DNA of the CDR3 is TGCGCCAGCAGCCAAGCCCCGACTAGCGGGGGGCTCACCGGGGAGCTGTTTTTT. Translating it yields CASSQAPTSGGLTGELFF.

This clone was found once. The V and J genes are TRBV29-1 and TRBJ2-7; TRBD1 aligns across 7 bases. Germline V gives CDR1 SQVTM, CDR2 ANQGSEA. This CDR3 region has 15 residues. Trimming cost V 4 bases and J 1 base; bases outside gene matches: 10. The chain's CDR3 is CSVVVGDSPSYEQYF. The DNA of the CDR3 is TGCAGCGTTGTGGTTGGGGACAGCCCATCCTACGAGCAGTACTTC.

The chain carries TRBV6-1 and TRBJ2-3; 15 positions agree with TRBD2. Per the germline V gene, CDR1 is MNHNS and CDR2 is SASEGT. This CDR3 is built from 16 residues. V shed 2 bases and J 4 bases; nucleotides not matched to a gene: 1. The CDR3 is CASSEWTSGGADTQYF. CDR3 sequence (DNA): TGTGCCAGCAGTGAATGGACTAGCGGGGGGGCAGATACGCAGTATTTT.

The chain employs TRBV7-9 and TRBJ2-1; 7 nucleotides match TRBD1. Trimming at V came to 5 bases and at J to 6 bases, leaving 4 bases not matched to a gene. CDR1 is SEHNR, CDR2 FQNEAQ, per germline (reference sequence). The CDR3 contains 13 residues. CDR3 loop: CASSPGTVNEQFF. Written as DNA, the CDR3 is TGTGCCAGCAGCCCAGGGACAGTCAATGAGCAGTTCTTC. Full variable domain (remainder filled in from reference TRBV7-9 and TRBJ2-1): DTGVSQNPRHKITKRGQNVTFRCDPISEHNRLYWYRQTLGQGPEFLTYFQNEAQLEKSRLLSDRFSAERPKGSFSTLEIQRTEQGDSAMYLCASSPGTVNEQFFGPGTRLTVL.

The chain employs TRBV2 and TRBJ1-3, with D uncertain. The CDR3 has 15 residues. Per the germline V gene, CDR1 is SNHLY and CDR2 is FYNNEI. V was pared by 3 bases and J by 3 bases, with 12 bases between. The CDR3 DNA reads as TGTGCCAGCAGTGACATCGGTGCAGGTGGAAACACCATATATTTT. It specifies CASSDIGAGGNTIYF.

The rearrangement links TRBV4-3 to TRBJ2-5; a weak D match, TRBD1 (5 bases). Between the trimmed V and J ends, which lost 1 base and 3 bases, there was a span of 9 bases. The germline gives CDR1 LGHNA, CDR2 YSLEER. The CDR3 contains 14 residues. The chain's CDR3 is CASSQGQFEETQYF. The DNA for the CDR3 is TGCGCCAGCAGCCAAGGACAGTTTGAAGAGACCCAGTACTTC.

About this clone itself: The junction departs from the called germline gene at one end, perhaps through a read error. The J gene is TRBJ1-1, the V gene TRBV27; weak D call: TRBD1 (5 bases). CDR1 and CDR2 from the germline V gene are MNHEY and SMNVEV (reference sequence). This CDR3 spans 14 amino acids. The CDR3 DNA sequence: TGTGCCAGCAGTTTATCAAACAGGAACACTGGAGCTTTCTTT. Its protein is CASSLSNRNTGAFF.

The chain links TRBV18 to TRBJ1-1, with D tentatively TRBD1 (5 bases). CDR1 is KGHSH, CDR2 LQKENI, per germline. This CDR3 is built from 13 residues. The V end lost 3 bases, the J end lost 1 base, and 6 bases lay between the germline ends. Written as DNA, the CDR3 is TGTGCCAGCTCACCCACAGGGAACACTGAAGCTTTCTTT. This codes for CASSPTGNTEAFF.

CDR3 sequence reads: CASSLGGSNSPLHF. In DNA form, the CDR3 reads TGTGCCAGCAGCTTAGGGGGCTCTAATTCACCCCTCCACTTT. The rearrangement joins TRBV11-2 to TRBJ1-6; D is perhaps TRBD1 (5 bases). This CDR3 is built from 14 residues. With 1 base removed from V and 6 bases from J, the gap between germline ends came to 7 bases. The germline gives CDR1 SGHAT, CDR2 FQNNGV.

The gene calls are TRBV7-8 and TRBJ2-3; TRBD1 matches at 10 bases. Trimming at V came to 5 bases and at J to 0 bases, leaving 5 bases not matched to a gene. Germline lookup yields CDR1 SGHVS and CDR2 FQNEAQ. The CDR3 totals 16 residues. The CDR3 sequence is CASSPRGQGSTDTQYF. CDR3 DNA: TGTGCCAGCAGCCCGAGGGGACAGGGGAGCACAGATACGCAGTATTTT.

This rearrangement joins TRBV18 to TRBJ1-3; D might be TRBD1 (5 bases). The CDR3 is made up of 14 amino acids. V gave up 0 bases and J gave up 6 bases, with 9 bases separating them. CDR1 and CDR2 from the germline V gene are KGHSH and LQKENI. CDR3 in amino acids: CASSPPGDQNTIYF. The CDR3, as DNA: TGTGCCAGCTCACCACCAGGGGATCAAAACACCATATATTTT.

The J gene is TRBJ2-3, the V gene TRBV7-2; D uncertain. The germline gives CDR1 SGHTA, CDR2 FQGNSA. Between the trimmed V and J ends, which lost 0 bases and 4 bases, there was a span of 14 bases. This CDR3 has 16 amino acids. CDR3 sequence (DNA): TGTGCCAGCAGCTTAGCGCTTCTGAGAGGCCCAGATACGCAGTATTTT. It codes for CASSLALLRGPDTQYF. Variable domain in full (rest from reference TRBV7-2 and TRBJ2-3): GAGVSQSPSNKVTEKGKDVELRCDPISGHTALYWYRQSLGQGLEFLIYFQGNSAPDKSGLPSDRFSAERTGGSVSTLTIQRTQQEDSAVYLCASSLALLRGPDTQYFGPGTRLTVL.